This T cell receptor beta chain was profiled in a study of T cells in Graves' hyperthyroidism and ophthalmopathy. Source material for PBMCs was roughly 10 ml fresh peripheral blood. In this sample, this clonotype turned up many times. V was pared by 7 bases and J by 6 bases, with 14 bases between. The CDR3 extends over 13 amino acids. Researchers amplified the TCR beta CDR3 regions from RNA transcripts. Researchers ran a first-round RT-PCR on the TCR CDR3 using the HTBI primer set. MiXCR, applied by TCRdb to the multiplex PCR reads, yields one record per CDR3 protein. The sample includes approximately 570,000 distinct CDR3 sequences, just under 20% seen only once; the top ten take roughly 47%.

The material sequenced was blood. The clonotype originates from a man in his forties with Graves' ophthalmopathy. The chain combines TRBV12-3 or TRBV12-4 with TRBJ2-3, with D possibly being TRBD1 or TRBD2 (6 bases each). CDR3 DNA: TGTGCCAGCAAAGAGGGGGGCAGGGATACGCAGTATTTT. The encoded protein is CASKEGGRDTQYF.